Listed below are T cell receptor beta chains from one sample, sequenced in a study of shared clonotypes between healthy human individuals. The assay was immunoSEQ multiplex PCR, and TCRdb's table has in-frame clones only and misses some. Among 520,000 or so clones, around 74% were seen once, and the ten largest hold approximately 13%. Material for sequencing was PBMCs. The receptor set was obtained from a woman in her forties in good health. Some clones in this sample may be carry-over from other donors' samples. CDR3s include the opening cysteine and the closing phenylalanine or tryptophan. The order of the fields is CDR3 protein, CDR3 DNA, J gene, D gene, V gene, clone size. D genes are given only for firm matches. Size is stated for part of the rows, as once, few or many counts, or as a class when the clone is expanded.

CDR3aa: CASSPQLAEYNEQFF
CDR3nt: TGTGCCAGCAGCCCCCAACTAGCGGAGTACAATGAGCAGTTCTTC
j_gene: TRBJ2-1
d_gene: TRBD2
v_gene: TRBV7-3
abundance: -

CDR3aa: CASSPDRDRGGYTF
CDR3nt: TGTGCCAGTAGTCCCGACAGGGATCGGGGTGGCTACACCTTC
j_gene: TRBJ1-2
d_gene: TRBD1
v_gene: TRBV19
abundance: -

CDR3aa: CAISDGRGDEKLFF
CDR3nt: TGTGCCATCAGTGATGGCAGGGGGGACGAAAAACTGTTTTTT
j_gene: TRBJ1-4
d_gene: TRBD1
v_gene: TRBV10-3
abundance: -

CDR3aa: CASSLEVGIIEKLFF
CDR3nt: TGCGCCAGCAGCTTGGAAGTAGGCATAATTGAAAAACTGTTTTTT
j_gene: TRBJ1-4
d_gene: -
v_gene: TRBV5-1
abundance: -

CDR3aa: CASSETAGTEAFF
CDR3nt: TGTGCCAGCAGCGAGACAGCGGGCACTGAAGCTTTCTTT
j_gene: TRBJ1-1
d_gene: -
v_gene: TRBV5-5
abundance: -

CDR3aa: CASSLGQPNEKLFF
CDR3nt: TGCGCCAGCAGCCTCGGACAGCCTAATGAAAAACTGTTTTTT
j_gene: TRBJ1-4
d_gene: -
v_gene: TRBV5-1
abundance: -

CDR3aa: CASSLSDTQYF
CDR3nt: TGTGCCAGCAGTTTAAGCGATACGCAGTATTTT
j_gene: TRBJ2-3
d_gene: -
v_gene: TRBV6-5
abundance: -

CDR3aa: CASSLGAGGWTDTQYF
CDR3nt: TGCGCCAGCAGCTTGGGGGCAGGGGGCTGGACAGATACGCAGTATTTT
j_gene: TRBJ2-3
d_gene: TRBD1
v_gene: TRBV5-1
abundance: -

CDR3aa: CAWSGTSGRRYEQYF
CDR3nt: TGTGCCTGGAGTGGGACTAGCGGGAGAAGGTACGAGCAGTACTTC
j_gene: TRBJ2-7
d_gene: TRBD2
v_gene: TRBV30
abundance: -

CDR3aa: CASSPPSYNEQFF
CDR3nt: TGTGCCAGCAGCCCCCCTTCCTACAATGAGCAGTTCTTC
j_gene: TRBJ2-1
d_gene: -
v_gene: TRBV11-1
abundance: -

CDR3aa: CASTTPPNEQYF
CDR3nt: TGTGCCAGTACCACTCCCCCCAACGAGCAGTACTTC
j_gene: TRBJ2-7
d_gene: -
v_gene: TRBV19
abundance: -

CDR3aa: CATSPGGYGYTF
CDR3nt: TGTGCCACCAGTCCAGGTGGATATGGCTACACCTTC
j_gene: TRBJ1-2
d_gene: -
v_gene: TRBV15
abundance: -

CDR3aa: CASREGLAGPSTYEQYF
CDR3nt: TGCGCCAGTAGGGAGGGATTAGCGGGCCCTTCTACCTACGAGCAGTACTTC
j_gene: TRBJ2-7
d_gene: TRBD2
v_gene: TRBV10-2
abundance: -

CDR3aa: CASSLPMGRLSEQFF
CDR3nt: TGTGCCAGTAGTCTCCCAATGGGGCGCCTGAGTGAGCAGTTCTTC
j_gene: TRBJ2-1
d_gene: -
v_gene: TRBV19
abundance: -

CDR3aa: CASSFRLAGWDEQFF
CDR3nt: TGTGCCAGCAGCTTCCGACTAGCGGGTTGGGATGAGCAGTTCTTC
j_gene: TRBJ2-1
d_gene: TRBD2
v_gene: TRBV7-3
abundance: -

CDR3aa: CASSLAGQANTEAFF
CDR3nt: TGTGCCAGCAGCTTGGCAGGTCAGGCCAACACTGAAGCTTTCTTT
j_gene: TRBJ1-1
d_gene: -
v_gene: TRBV7-2
abundance: -

CDR3aa: CASRPGDRGRDQPQHF
CDR3nt: TGTGCCAGCAGGCCCGGGGACAGGGGGCGGGATCAGCCCCAGCATTTT
j_gene: TRBJ1-5
d_gene: TRBD1
v_gene: TRBV28
abundance: -

CDR3aa: CASSLSGGLSYEQYF
CDR3nt: TGTGCCAGCAGCCTGAGCGGGGGACTTTCCTACGAGCAGTACTTC
j_gene: TRBJ2-7
d_gene: TRBD2
v_gene: TRBV7-2
abundance: -

CDR3aa: CASSRDFYEQYF
CDR3nt: TGTGCCAGCAGCCGTGACTTCTACGAGCAGTACTTC
j_gene: TRBJ2-7
d_gene: -
v_gene: TRBV5-6
abundance: -

CDR3aa: CASSPPGGRSNEQFF
CDR3nt: TGTGCCAGCAGCCCTCCGGGCGGGAGAAGCAATGAGCAGTTCTTC
j_gene: TRBJ2-1
d_gene: TRBD2
v_gene: TRBV9
abundance: few

CDR3aa: CASSPGTQRSEQYF
CDR3nt: TGTGCCAGCTCGCCCGGGACGCAACGGAGCGAGCAGTACTTC
j_gene: TRBJ2-7
d_gene: -
v_gene: TRBV18
abundance: -

CDR3aa: CASSSSWGDGGEAFF
CDR3nt: TGTGCCAGTAGTAGTTCCTGGGGGGATGGCGGTGAAGCTTTCTTT
j_gene: TRBJ1-1
d_gene: -
v_gene: TRBV19
abundance: -

CDR3aa: CAISDSVQGADTQYF
CDR3nt: TGTGCCATCAGTGATTCGGTGCAGGGGGCAGATACGCAGTATTTT
j_gene: TRBJ2-3
d_gene: TRBD1
v_gene: TRBV10-3
abundance: -

CDR3aa: CASSLSAGVLNEQFF
CDR3nt: TGTGCCAGCAGTTTATCAGCGGGAGTCCTCAATGAGCAGTTCTTC
j_gene: TRBJ2-1
d_gene: TRBD2
v_gene: TRBV28
abundance: few

CDR3aa: CSPRQKNEQFF
CDR3nt: TGCAGCCCAAGGCAGAAGAATGAGCAGTTCTTC
j_gene: TRBJ2-1
d_gene: -
v_gene: TRBV20-1
abundance: -